This section outlines one T cell receptor (beta chain) sequence together with its context. The sequence runs out 3 residues before the end of the CDR3; the remainder is reconstructed from the germline J gene. The record originates from a study of T cells in women clearing cervical HPV infection. Study background: Case blood was drawn when the lesion was first found; control blood after infection became undetectable.

Produced via immunoSEQ multiplex PCR; TCRdb's table is partial and in-frame only. The sample holds some 30,000 clones. The CDR3 loop spans 13 amino acids. The germline V gene encodes CDR1 GTSNPN and CDR2 SVGIG (reference sequence). Deletions cut 1 base from V and 9 bases from J, with 13 bases between. Sequencing was carried out using blood buffy coat. The sequence was collected from a woman aged 18 to 75 with a cervical HPV16 infection that either progressed to CIN3+ or cleared (not recorded which). The V call is TRBV30, the J call TRBJ2-1, with D possibly being TRBD2 (5 bases). Partial CDR3 DNA: TGTGCCTGGAGTGGGAGCGGCCCTGGTGAG. Protein sequence: CAWSGSGPGE. The full CDR3 sequence reads CAWSGSGPGEQFF. The full variable domain, its missing parts supplied by reference TRBV30 and TRBJ2-1, is SQTIHQWPATLVQPVGSPLSLECTVEGTSNPNLYWYRQAAGRGLQLLFYSVGIGQISSEVPQNLSASRPQDRQFILSSKKLLLSDSGFYLCAWSGSGPGEQFFGPGTRLTVL.